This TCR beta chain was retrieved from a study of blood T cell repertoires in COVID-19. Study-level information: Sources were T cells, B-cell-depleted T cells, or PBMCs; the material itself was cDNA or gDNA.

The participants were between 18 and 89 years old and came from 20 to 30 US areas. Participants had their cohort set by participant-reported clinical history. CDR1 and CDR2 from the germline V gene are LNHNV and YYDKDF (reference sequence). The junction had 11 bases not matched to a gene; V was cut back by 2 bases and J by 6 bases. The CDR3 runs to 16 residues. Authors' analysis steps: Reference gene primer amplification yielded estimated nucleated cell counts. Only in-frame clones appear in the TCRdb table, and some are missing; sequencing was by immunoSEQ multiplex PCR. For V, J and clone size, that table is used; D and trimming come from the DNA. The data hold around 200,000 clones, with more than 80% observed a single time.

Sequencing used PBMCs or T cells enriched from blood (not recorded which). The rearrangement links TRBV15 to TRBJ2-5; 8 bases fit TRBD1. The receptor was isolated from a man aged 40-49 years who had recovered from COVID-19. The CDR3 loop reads CATSRPRLQGVKTQYF. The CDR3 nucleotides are TGTGCCACCAGCAGACCCCGTCTACAGGGGGTAAAGACCCAGTACTTC.